The 29 T cell receptor beta chains below come from one sample, sequenced in a study of metastatic and nonmetastatic thyroid tumors. Treatment of any kind had been given to no patient before thyroid surgery. TCRdb used MiXCR to call clones anew from the PCR reads. The sample shows 13,000 or so clones, more than 20% of them seen only once. The sample was blood. The receptor source for this set is a male donor with papillary thyroid cancer or a benign thyroid nodule (not recorded which). Some clones in this sample may be carry-over from other donors' samples.

This clone was seen a few times. This rearrangement joins TRBV12-5 to TRBJ1-1; possible D gene TRBD1, 5 bases. In germline, CDR1 is LGHNT, CDR2 FRNRAP. CDR3 length: 14 amino acids. Trimming removed 6 bases at V and 4 bases at J, with 15 bases between. The CDR3 coding sequence is TGTGCTAGTGGGGGGGGATTTGGCGGCACTGAAGCTTTCTTT. Translating gives CASGGGFGGTEAFF.

This clone was observed a handful of times. This chain uses TRBV6-2 or TRBV6-3 with TRBJ2-7; a possible D gene is TRBD2 (5 bases). The length of the CDR3 is 12 residues. CDR1 and CDR2 (germline): MNHEY, SVGEGT. Between the trimmed V and J ends, which lost 2 bases and 4 bases, there was a span of 6 bases. CDR3 region: CASSYGLYEQYF. The CDR3, as DNA: TGTGCCAGCAGTTACGGACTTTACGAGCAGTACTTC.

A few counts support this clone. This sequence joins TRBV6-2 or TRBV6-3 and TRBJ2-2; TRBD1 agrees at 7 bases. Per germline, CDR1 MNHEY and CDR2 SVGEGT. The CDR3 is made up of 17 amino acids. V gave up 0 bases and J gave up 2 bases; unmatched junction bases: 6. This CDR3 is CASSYSRAGGNTGELFF. The CDR3 DNA reads as TGTGCCAGCAGTTACTCGAGAGCAGGGGGAAACACCGGGGAGCTGTTTTTT.

The chain combines TRBV6-2 or TRBV6-3 with TRBJ2-1; TRBD2 might be the D (6 bases). Trimming removed 4 bases from V and 4 bases from J, with 20 bases in between. The CDR3 has 17 amino acids. CDR1 and CDR2 from the germline V gene are MNHEY and SVGEGT. The CDR3 region has the DNA TGTGCCAGCAGTTCCACGCCCACATGGGACTCGTACAATGAGCAGTTCTTC. This encodes CASSSTPTWDSYNEQFF.

This clone turned up a few times. This sequence joins TRBV24-1 and TRBJ2-7; D perhaps matches TRBD2 (5 bases). The germline gives CDR1 KGHDR, CDR2 SFDVKD. The CDR3 extends over 13 amino acids. Deletions cut 1 base from V and 6 bases from J, with 9 bases between. In DNA, the CDR3 is TGTGCCACCAGTGATTTAGAGGGAAGCGAGCAGTACTTC. This codes for CATSDLEGSEQYF.

The chain links TRBV6-1 to TRBJ1-2; D is possibly TRBD1 (5 bases). The germline V gene encodes CDR1 MNHNS and CDR2 SASEGT. This CDR3 has 15 residues. V was pared by 5 bases and J by 3 bases, with 16 bases between. The CDR3 sequence: CASSPKEGEDYGYTF. CDR3 DNA sequence: TGTGCCAGCAGTCCTAAGGAAGGGGAGGACTATGGCTACACCTTC.

In this sample, this clone is medium-sized. The chain joins TRBV6-6 to TRBJ2-6; D may correspond to TRBD1 or TRBD2 (5 bases each). Trimming stripped 2 bases from V and 0 bases from J, with 11 bases between. This CDR3 has 17 amino acids. From germline, CDR1 is MNHNY and CDR2 SVGAGI (reference sequence). The CDR3 nucleotides read TGTGCCAGCAGTTACGAGGGGCCGTACTCTGGGGCCAACGTCCTGACTTTC. Its protein product is CASSYEGPYSGANVLTF.

Many counts were recorded for this clone. The V and J genes are TRBV7-9 and TRBJ2-7, with TRBD1 as a possible D gene (6 bases). This CDR3 spans 13 amino acids. V was clipped by 1 base and J by 3 bases, with 7 bases between them. Germline CDR1 is SEHNR and CDR2 is FQNEAQ (reference sequence). The CDR3 here is CASSLGDNYEQYF. The CDR3 DNA sequence: TGTGCCAGCAGCTTAGGGGACAACTACGAGCAGTACTTC.

CDR3 loop: CASSYSGGHHYQPQHF. In nucleotides, the CDR3 is TGTGCCAGCAGTTACTCAGGGGGACACCATTATCAGCCCCAGCATTTT. J is TRBJ1-5 and V is TRBV6-5, with a weak D call TRBD1 (6 bases). CDR1 MNHEY and CDR2 SVGAGI come from the germline V gene. Trimming took 0 bases from V and 5 from J, leaving 14 bases between them. The CDR3 loop spans 16 amino acids.

This clone was counted a few times. The gene calls are TRBV6-4 and TRBJ2-3, with D maybe TRBD2 (6 bases). Germline lookup yields CDR1 MRHNA and CDR2 SNTAGT. V was shortened by 0 bases and J by 1 base, with 8 bases between the two germline ends. This CDR3 contains 15 residues. CDR3 loop: CASSDSSGGTDTQYF. DNA of the CDR3: TGTGCCAGCAGTGACTCCTCGGGGGGCACAGATACGCAGTATTTT.

This clone is medium-sized by share. The V and J genes are TRBV28 and TRBJ2-7; TRBD1 is a possible D gene (6 bases). Germline V CDR1 and CDR2: MDHEN, SYDVKM. The CDR3 totals 15 residues. The V gene lost 6 bases and the J gene lost 4 bases, with 19 bases spanning the gap. The CDR3: CASRGTGSAAYEQYF. CDR3 coding DNA: TGTGCCAGCAGGGGAACAGGGAGTGCGGCTTACGAGCAGTACTTC.

This clone was picked up a small number of times. The V call is TRBV6-2 or TRBV6-3, the J call TRBJ2-3, with 8 bases that match TRBD2. Per the germline V gene, CDR1 is MNHEY and CDR2 is SVGEGT. There are 15 residues in the CDR3. With 4 bases clipped from V and 2 bases from J, the junction kept 5 bases outside the gene matches. Written as DNA, the CDR3 is TGTGCCAGCAGTTCCGAGCGGGAGTTCACAGATACGCAGTATTTT. It yields the protein CASSSEREFTDTQYF.

Ten or more counts support this clone. J is TRBJ2-2 and V is TRBV20-1; D is unresolved. The CDR3 is 15 residues long. CDR1 is DFQATT and CDR2 is SNEGSKA in the germline V gene (reference sequence). With 6 bases removed from V and 7 bases from J, the gap between germline ends came to 21 bases. DNA of the CDR3: TGCAGTGCCTCAACAAGGCCCCGAGGCAACGGGGAGCTGTTTTTT. It encodes CSASTRPRGNGELFF.

This chain joins TRBV5-1 and TRBJ2-3; TRBD2 matches at 10 bases. The CDR3 covers 16 residues. Germline V gene sequence: CDR1 SGHRS, CDR2 YFSETQ. V was pared by 4 bases and J by 2 bases, with 7 bases of the junction left unmatched. CDR3 in amino acids: CASSRGLASSTDTQYF. As DNA, the CDR3 is TGCGCCAGCAGCAGGGGACTAGCGAGCTCCACAGATACGCAGTATTTT. Drawing the rest from reference TRBV5-1 and TRBJ2-3, the complete variable domain is KAGVTQTPRYLIKTRGQQVTLSCSPISGHRSVSWYQQTPGQGLQFLFEYFSETQRNKGNFPGRFSGRQFSNSRSEMNVSTLELGDSALYLCASSRGLASSTDTQYFGPGTRLTVL.

This clone appeared many times. This chain joins TRBV18 and TRBJ2-1; D remains unclear. The CDR3 is 13 amino acids. V gave up 0 bases and J gave up 7 bases, with 7 bases separating them. CDR1 KGHSH and CDR2 LQKENI come from the germline V gene. CDR3 loop: CASSPPVVNEQFF. DNA of the CDR3: TGTGCCAGCTCACCACCCGTGGTAAATGAGCAGTTCTTC.

This chain uses TRBV19 with TRBJ1-5; D not resolved. The length of the CDR3 is 14 residues. Deletions cut 3 bases from V and 2 bases from J, with 8 bases between. CDR1 LNHDA and CDR2 SQIVND come from the germline V gene (reference sequence). CDR3 sequence (DNA): TGTGCCAGTAGTATTAGTCAGGGCAATCAGCCCCAGCATTTT. Amino acid sequence: CASSISQGNQPQHF.

In this sample, this clone turned up many times. Given a much more abundant clone one base away, this may be a read error. Other DNA sequences in the same sample also yield this CDR3. The V gene is TRBV3-1, the J gene TRBJ2-1, with 11 bases fitting TRBD2. Trimming removed 5 bases from V and 7 bases from J; junction bases left unmatched: 22. The CDR3 spans 20 residues. Germline V gene data show CDR1 as LGHDT and CDR2 as YNNKEL (reference sequence). The CDR3 spells CASSKTLGLAGPGGRNEQFF. The CDR3 DNA is TGTGCCAGCAGCAAGACCCTTGGACTAGCGGGCCCGGGGGGGCGGAATGAGCAGTTCTTC.

By proportion, this clone is medium-sized. The chain recombines TRBV20-1 with TRBJ2-1, with TRBD2 matching over 14 bases. Trimming took 5 bases from V and 10 from J; bases not matched to a gene: 7. In germline, CDR1 is DFQATT, CDR2 SNEGSKA (reference sequence). CDR3 size: 14 residues. CDR3 in amino acids: CSARTSGRRGEQFF. In nucleotides, the CDR3 is TGCAGTGCTCGGACTAGCGGGAGGAGAGGGGAGCAGTTCTTC.

This clone has more than one count but fewer than ten. The junction and the germline gene differ at one end; a read error may be behind it. This rearrangement joins TRBV7-9 to TRBJ2-1; 7 bases map to TRBD1. The germline V gene encodes CDR1 SEHNR and CDR2 FQNEAQ (reference sequence). The CDR3 spans 12 residues. CDR3 sequence reads: CANSPSRGREFF. The CDR3 DNA reads as TGTGCCAACAGCCCGTCCAGGGGGAGAGAATTCTTC.

V is TRBV28 and J is TRBJ2-2, with D possibly TRBD2 on 5 matching bases. The V and J ends lost 2 bases and 1 base respectively, with 5 bases between them. The germline V gene encodes CDR1 MDHEN and CDR2 SYDVKM. The CDR3 is 14 amino acids. Written as DNA, the CDR3 is TGTGCCAGCAGTTTACGGGGGAACACCGGGGAGCTGTTTTTT. Its protein is CASSLRGNTGELFF. The variable domain in full, completed from reference TRBV28 and TRBJ2-2, reads DVKVTQSSRYLVKRTGEKVFLECVQDMDHENMFWYRQDPGLGLRLIYFSYDVKMKEKGDIPEGYSVSREKKERFSLILESASTNQTSMYLCASSLRGNTGELFFGEGSRLTVL.

This clone came up many times. The rearrangement uses TRBV7-8 and TRBJ2-5; TRBD2 aligns across 9 bases. The CDR3 is 19 residues long. CDR1 SGHVS and CDR2 FQNEAQ come from the germline V gene. The J segment lost 5 bases and the V segment lost 1 base, leaving 17 bases of the junction unmatched. The CDR3 loop is CASSLGWGLGREGSETQYF. CDR3 nucleotide sequence: TGTGCCAGCAGCTTAGGTTGGGGACTGGGGCGGGAGGGCTCCGAGACCCAGTACTTC. The full variable domain, completed using reference TRBV7-8 and TRBJ2-5, is GAGVSQSPRYKVAKRGQDVALRCDPISGHVSLFWYQQALGQGPEFLTYFQNEAQLDKSGLPSDRFFAERPEGSVSTLKIQRTQQEDSAVYLCASSLGWGLGREGSETQYFGPGTRLLVL.

V is TRBV25-1 and J is TRBJ2-5; the D gene is possibly TRBD1 (6 bases). V was pared by 4 bases and J by 1 base, with 13 bases between. Germline-derived CDR1 and CDR2 are MGHDK and SYGVNS. This CDR3 comprises 15 residues. This CDR3 reads CASSGKQGTQETQYF. The CDR3 bases are TGTGCCAGCAGTGGTAAACAGGGTACCCAAGAGACCCAGTACTTC.

The chain has TRBV5-1 and TRBJ2-4; 9 positions match TRBD1. V dropped 3 bases and J dropped 0; count of bases not matched to a gene: 13. CDR3 length equals 19 residues. CDR1 SGHRS and CDR2 YFSETQ come from the germline V gene. The CDR3 spells CASSSDEGTGNLAKNIQYF. CDR3 in DNA: TGCGCCAGCAGCTCGGACGAAGGGACAGGGAATCTAGCCAAAAACATTCAGTACTTC.

Regarding this clone: The same CDR3 also results from other DNA sequences found in this sample. The chain joins TRBV6-1 to TRBJ2-3, with D unclear. The CDR3 has 12 residues. The V end lost 8 bases, the J end lost 6 bases, and 12 bases lay between the germline ends. Per the germline V gene, CDR1 is MNHNS and CDR2 is SASEGT. The CDR3 bases are TGTGCCAGCCGCTCTCTAGAGGATACGCAGTATTTT. The encoded protein is CASRSLEDTQYF.

This clone was detected ten times or more. This rearrangement joins TRBV6-1 to TRBJ2-2; maybe TRBD1 (6 bases). Germline values: CDR1 MNHNS, CDR2 SASEGT. This CDR3 spans 12 amino acids. The V gene lost 7 bases and the J gene lost 6 bases, with 9 bases spanning the gap. CDR3 sequence (DNA): TGTGCCAGCAACAGGGAATCCGGGGAGCTGTTTTTT. Protein sequence: CASNRESGELFF.

In this sample, this clone turned up a few times. The chain carries TRBV28 and TRBJ2-7, with 11 bases matching TRBD1. CDR3 size: 14 residues. V trimming: 6 bases; J trimming: 3 bases; junction bases outside the gene matches: 4. In germline, CDR1 is MDHEN, CDR2 SYDVKM. CDR3 residues: CASRGTGGNYEQYF. The CDR3 DNA reads TGTGCCAGCAGGGGGACAGGGGGGAACTACGAGCAGTACTTC.

Only a few counts were recorded for this clone. The chain has TRBV12-3 or TRBV12-4 and TRBJ2-3; maybe TRBD2 (5 bases). The CDR3 runs to 14 residues. The V gene lost 2 bases and the J gene lost 2 bases, with 8 bases spanning the gap. CDR3 sequence reads: CASSLSGTTDTQYF. CDR3 nucleotide sequence: TGTGCCAGCAGTTTATCGGGAACCACAGATACGCAGTATTTT.

V gene TRBV11-1 combines with J gene TRBJ2-7; 7 bases are shared with TRBD2. Germline V gene data show CDR1 as SGHAT and CDR2 as FQDESV (reference sequence). This CDR3 contains 16 residues. J was trimmed by 3 bases and V by 5 bases; bases with no gene match: 13. For the CDR3, the DNA is TGTGCCAGCAGCGGGGAATCGGGAGGAAGACGCTACGAGCAGTACTTC. Translated, it gives CASSGESGGRRYEQYF.

This clone was recorded a few times. This rearrangement joins TRBV20-1 to TRBJ1-2; D is ambiguous. The CDR3 consists of 14 residues. Germline lookup yields CDR1 DFQATT and CDR2 SNEGSKA (reference sequence). V lost 0 bases and J 8 bases, leaving 16 bases between the germline ends. In nucleotides, the CDR3 is TGCAGTGCTAGAGATCACGTCCTTTTTCGGGGCTACACCTTC. As protein: CSARDHVLFRGYTF.